Described below is a single T cell receptor beta chain sequence and its context. Antigen: not known. Germline values: CDR1 MGHDK, CDR2 SYGVNS. Trimming removed 5 bases from V and 6 bases from J, with 13 bases in between. This CDR3 spans 14 amino acids. PCR was performed using 60 Vbeta and 13 Jbeta primers. Some clones are missing from TCRdb's copy, which holds only in-frame ones; the method was immunoSEQ multiplex PCR. The sample shows 90,000 to 130,000 clones, under 70% of them seen only once. The data belong to a study of cytomegalovirus exposure and HLA in healthy donors. The study, taken as a whole, reports: When a later analysis was performed, an Asian-associated ancestry cluster reportedly had fewer N-insertions than the approximately 600-donor mean. Data from an earlier analysis indicated that most TCR beta V segments were productive either about 90% or about 30% of the time.

While unrecorded immune exposures were likely, the donors were nominally healthy when sampled. Material for sequencing was PBMCs. The clonotype comes from a young man in good health and CMV-seropositive. The chain employs TRBV25-1 and TRBJ2-2; D gene ambiguous. The CDR3 is CASSRGTLAGELFF. CDR3 DNA sequence: TGTGCCAGCAGTCGAGGCACCTTGGCCGGGGAGCTGTTTTTT.